What follows are 22 T cell receptor beta chains derived from one specimen sequenced in a study of long-term antiretroviral therapy in people with HIV. Running of the v3.0 immunoSEQ assay took place at survey level. Assay: immunoSEQ multiplex PCR; the TCRdb copy retains only in-frame clones and omits some. The sample yields thousands of clones, 88% seen once. The sequenced sample was unsorted PBMCs, obtained 1.3 years after starting antiretroviral therapy. The source of these receptors is a woman in her fifties or sixties with HIV.

The chain recombines TRBV5-1 with TRBJ2-1; perhaps TRBD2 as D (5 bases). Per the germline V gene, CDR1 is SGHRS and CDR2 is YFSETQ. The germline V and J ends were trimmed by 2 bases and 10 bases, with 10 bases remaining between them. CDR3 length equals 12 residues. In nucleotides, the CDR3 is TGCGCCAGCAGCTTCCGGTCGGGGGAGCAGTTCTTC. Its translation is CASSFRSGEQFF.

The chain joins TRBV7-9 to TRBJ2-1; 7 nucleotides align to TRBD1. The trim removed 4 bases at V and 6 bases at J, leaving 12 bases unmatched. Germline CDR1 is SEHNR and CDR2 is FQNEAQ (reference sequence). This CDR3 region has 16 residues. CDR3 in amino acids: CASSSTPGQRFNEQFF. CDR3 DNA sequence: TGTGCCAGCAGCTCAACTCCGGGACAGCGTTTCAATGAGCAGTTCTTC. The whole variable domain, filled in from reference TRBV7-9 and TRBJ2-1, reads DTGVSQNPRHKITKRGQNVTFRCDPISEHNRLYWYRQTLGQGPEFLTYFQNEAQLEKSRLLSDRFSAERPKGSFSTLEIQRTEQGDSAMYLCASSSTPGQRFNEQFFGPGTRLTVL.

The chain has TRBV9 and TRBJ2-3; D not resolved. V lost 1 base, J lost 3 bases, and 6 bases lay in between. Germline CDR1 and CDR2: SGDLS and YYNGEE. This CDR3 spans 13 amino acids. In DNA form, the CDR3 reads TGTGCCAGCAGCGTATCTGGGACAGATACGCAGTATTTT. It specifies CASSVSGTDTQYF. The full variable domain, with the rest looked up from reference TRBV9 and TRBJ2-3, is DSGVTQTPKHLITATGQRVTLRCSPRSGDLSVYWYQQSLDQGLQFLIQYYNGEERAKGNILERFSAQQFPDLHSELNLSSLELGDSALYFCASSVSGTDTQYFGPGTRLTVL.

The chain uses TRBV11-2 and TRBJ2-7; TRBD2 matches 11 bases. The J segment lost 3 bases and the V segment lost 2 bases, leaving 3 bases of the junction unmatched. CDR3 length: 15 residues. Germline assignment: CDR1 SGHAT and CDR2 FQNNGV. The CDR3 DNA reads as TGTGCCAGCAGCTTACTAGCGGGGGGATACTACGAGCAGTACGTC. As protein: CASSLLAGGYYEQYV.

This rearrangement joins TRBV4-1 to TRBJ2-2, with 8 bases identical to TRBD2. The germline V gene has CDR1 MGHRA and CDR2 YSYEKL. The J segment lost 3 bases and the V segment lost 1 base, leaving 7 bases of the junction unmatched. This CDR3 is 17 amino acids long. CDR3 DNA: TGCGCCAGCAGCCAAGCACGCCGGGGGGGCTACACCGGGGAGCTGTTTTTT. It codes for CASSQARRGGYTGELFF.

The chain joins TRBV9 to TRBJ2-7; D call uncertain. The CDR3 extends over 13 amino acids. Germline CDR1 SGDLS, CDR2 YYNGEE. Trimming took 4 bases from V and 6 from J, leaving 14 bases between them. The CDR3 nucleotides read TGTGCCAGCAGCCGCAACACCCTGGGCGAGCAGTACTTC. Residues: CASSRNTLGEQYF.

The chain is built from TRBV28 and TRBJ2-1; possible D gene TRBD1, 5 bases. Germline values: CDR1 MDHEN, CDR2 SYDVKM. This CDR3 spans 13 amino acids. V lost 7 bases and J 1 base, leaving 8 bases between the germline ends. The CDR3 DNA is TGTGCCAGCATTAGGGGATCCTACAATGAGCAGTTCTTC. Translation: CASIRGSYNEQFF.

The chain links TRBV27 to TRBJ1-3; D remains unclear. V was clipped by 8 bases and J by 2 bases, with 19 bases between them. The CDR3 loop spans 16 amino acids. The germline CDR1 and CDR2 sequences are MNHEY and SMNVEV (reference sequence). DNA for the CDR3: TGTGCCAGCCGCCCCAGCTACAGACACGCTGGAAACACCATATATTTT. Its translation: CASRPSYRHAGNTIYF.

The chain employs TRBV15 and TRBJ1-1; TRBD1 matches at 7 bases. This CDR3 contains 15 residues. The J segment lost 3 bases and the V segment lost 3 bases, leaving 7 bases of the junction unmatched. Germline V gene sequence: CDR1 LNHNV, CDR2 YYDKDF (reference sequence). CDR3 region: CATSRGSGGYTEAFF. DNA for the CDR3: TGTGCCACCAGCAGGGGATCAGGGGGATACACTGAAGCTTTCTTT.

This clone showed up just a few times. This chain links TRBV2 with TRBJ1-5, with 9 bases identical to TRBD1. V was clipped by 6 bases and J by 1 base; unmatched bases: 4. The germline V gene encodes CDR1 SNHLY and CDR2 FYNNEI. The CDR3 is 15 residues long. CDR3: CASSAGTGSNQPQHF. CDR3 in DNA: TGTGCCAGCAGCGCCGGGACAGGGAGCAATCAGCCCCAGCATTTT.

The CDR3 nucleotides read TGTGCCATCAGTGAGTCCGGGACAGGGAGGGCCGAGCAGTACTTC. This gives the protein CAISESGTGRAEQYF. The chain carries TRBV10-3 and TRBJ2-7; 9 positions agree with TRBD1. The V gene end was trimmed by 0 bases and the J gene end by 6 bases; junction bases not matched to a gene: 6. The CDR3 is made up of 15 amino acids. Germline loops: CDR1 ENHRY, CDR2 SYGVKD.

The DNA for the CDR3 is TGTGCCAGCAGCTTAATGGGGGACTCTGGAAACACCATATATTTT. Translating gives CASSLMGDSGNTIYF. The chain carries TRBV7-3 and TRBJ1-3; possible D gene TRBD1, 5 bases. V lost 1 base, J lost 0 bases, and 7 bases lay in between. Germline CDR1 SGHTA, CDR2 FQGTGA. This CDR3 is built from 15 residues.

The CDR3 loop reads CAISGGNYEQYF. CDR3 in DNA: TGTGCCATCAGTGGGGGGAACTACGAGCAGTACTTC. The J gene is TRBJ2-7, the V gene TRBV10-3; TRBD1 or TRBD2 may be the D gene (5 bases each). Between the trimmed V and J ends, which lost 4 bases and 3 bases, there was a span of 7 bases. Germline-derived CDR1 and CDR2 are ENHRY and SYGVKD. The CDR3 extends over 12 amino acids.

The chain joins TRBV30 to TRBJ1-2; 7 positions agree with TRBD1. This CDR3 spans 15 amino acids. After removal of 5 bases from V and 3 bases from J, the junction contained 12 bases not matched to a gene. Germline lookup yields CDR1 GTSNPN and CDR2 SVGIG (reference sequence). In DNA form, the CDR3 reads TGTGCCTGGGTCGCAATCGACAGGGCGCACTATGGCTACACCTTC. Encoded protein: CAWVAIDRAHYGYTF. The full variable domain, with the rest looked up from reference TRBV30 and TRBJ1-2, is SQTIHQWPATLVQPVGSPLSLECTVEGTSNPNLYWYRQAAGRGLQLLFYSVGIGQISSEVPQNLSASRPQDRQFILSSKKLLLSDSGFYLCAWVAIDRAHYGYTFGSGTRLTVV.

This clone was recorded a few times. This chain uses TRBV7-9 with TRBJ1-2, with 7 bases matching TRBD1. The CDR3 runs 14 residues. The V and J ends lost 1 base and 6 bases, in that order; junction bases with no gene match: 5. Looked up from germline, CDR1 is SEHNR and CDR2 is FQNEAQ (reference sequence). The CDR3 loop reads CASSLGTGKNGYTF. CDR3 in DNA: TGTGCCAGCAGCTTAGGGACAGGAAAGAATGGCTACACCTTC.

This clone has only one observation. The rearrangement uses TRBV30 and TRBJ1-1; D is ambiguous. The V end lost 5 bases, the J end lost 3 bases, and 7 bases lay between the germline ends. Germline CDR1 GTSNPN, CDR2 SVGIG (reference sequence). The CDR3 has 11 amino acids. CDR3 region: CAWARDTEAFF. The CDR3 nucleotides read TGTGCCTGGGCGCGGGACACTGAAGCTTTCTTT.

V and J are TRBV9 and TRBJ2-3; TRBD2 aligns across 10 bases. The junction had 6 bases not matched to a gene; V was cut back by 0 bases and J by 2 bases. From germline, CDR1 is SGDLS and CDR2 YYNGEE. The CDR3 consists of 17 residues. The CDR3 sequence is CASSVAASGGLTDTQYF. The CDR3 DNA sequence: TGTGCCAGCAGCGTAGCCGCTAGCGGGGGTCTCACAGATACGCAGTATTTT. Looking up the rest from reference TRBV9 and TRBJ2-3 gives the full variable domain: DSGVTQTPKHLITATGQRVTLRCSPRSGDLSVYWYQQSLDQGLQFLIQYYNGEERAKGNILERFSAQQFPDLHSELNLSSLELGDSALYFCASSVAASGGLTDTQYFGPGTRLTVL.

The chain couples TRBV4-2 to TRBJ2-7; D remains unclear. CDR1 LGHNA and CDR2 YNFKEQ come from the germline V gene. V was trimmed by 0 bases and J by 5 bases, leaving 8 bases between them. The CDR3 has 13 residues. The CDR3 region has the DNA TGTGCCAGCAGCCAAGAGGATCCTAACGAGCAGTACTTC. It translates to CASSQEDPNEQYF.

In this sample, this clone turned up a few times. The V and J genes are TRBV9 and TRBJ2-7, with 7 bases aligning to TRBD2. CDR1 is SGDLS and CDR2 is YYNGEE in the germline V gene. The ends lost 3 bases at V and 5 bases at J; junction bases unmatched: 11. This CDR3 spans 15 amino acids. The chain's CDR3 is CASSGGGHPGDEQYF. CDR3 bases: TGTGCCAGCAGCGGGGGAGGGCATCCTGGGGACGAGCAGTACTTC.

This chain connects TRBV7-2 to TRBJ1-1; 7 bases are shared with TRBD1. CDR1 is SGHTA, CDR2 FQGNSA, per germline. The CDR3 is 15 residues long. J lost 4 bases, V lost 2 bases, and 7 bases had no gene match. The CDR3 is CASSLRQGLGTEAFF. CDR3 DNA: TGTGCCAGCAGCTTAAGACAGGGCCTGGGCACTGAAGCTTTCTTT.

V usage is TRBV29-1 and J usage is TRBJ2-3; D possibly corresponds to TRBD2 (6 bases). The germline CDR1 and CDR2 sequences are SQVTM and ANQGSEA. There are 16 residues in the CDR3. Between the trimmed V and J ends, which lost 4 bases and 2 bases, there was a span of 19 bases. CDR3 in DNA: TGCAGCGTTGCGGGACTGGCCCTGAGGGCCACAGATACGCAGTATTTT. This gives the protein CSVAGLALRATDTQYF.

This clone came up a few times. The gene calls are TRBV25-1 and TRBJ1-6, with a possible D match to TRBD1 (5 bases). The CDR3 is made up of 13 amino acids. Germline CDR1 and CDR2: MGHDK and SYGVNS. Trimming took 10 bases from V and 6 from J, leaving 13 bases between them. CDR3 sequence: CATQGVGNSPLHF. CDR3 nucleotide sequence: TGTGCCACCCAAGGGGTCGGTAATTCACCCCTCCACTTT.